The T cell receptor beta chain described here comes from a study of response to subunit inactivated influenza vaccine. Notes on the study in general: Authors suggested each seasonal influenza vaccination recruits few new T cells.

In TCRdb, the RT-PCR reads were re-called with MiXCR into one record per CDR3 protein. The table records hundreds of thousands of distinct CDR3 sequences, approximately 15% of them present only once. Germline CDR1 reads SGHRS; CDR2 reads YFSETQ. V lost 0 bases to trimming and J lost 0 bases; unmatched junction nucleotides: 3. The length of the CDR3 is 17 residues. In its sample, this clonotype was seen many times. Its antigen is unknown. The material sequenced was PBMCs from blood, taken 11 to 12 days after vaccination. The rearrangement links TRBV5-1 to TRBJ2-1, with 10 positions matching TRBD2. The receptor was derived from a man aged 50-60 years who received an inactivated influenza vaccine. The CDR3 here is CASSLVASGSSYNEQFF. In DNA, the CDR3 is TGCGCCAGCAGCTTGGTCGCTAGCGGGAGCTCCTACAATGAGCAGTTCTTC.